These 20 T cell receptor beta chains originate from one sample sequenced in a study of shared clonotypes between healthy human individuals. Measured with immunoSEQ multiplex PCR; TCRdb has only the in-frame clones, and not every one. This table holds some 2,400,000 clones, under 97% found once. Sequenced material: naive CD4+ T cells sorted from blood. Subset noted: CD45RA+ positively selected. These receptors were taken from a young man in good health.

This clone was counted once. This rearrangement joins TRBV9 to TRBJ1-1; D ambiguous. This CDR3 comprises 13 residues. CDR1 is SGDLS, CDR2 YYNGEE, per germline. Trimming took 5 bases from V and 3 from J, leaving 11 bases between them. This CDR3 reads CASSLGSYTEAFF. The CDR3 DNA sequence: TGTGCCAGCAGTCTTGGGTCTTACACTGAAGCTTTCTTT.

The chain links TRBV6-6 to TRBJ2-2, with TRBD2 matching 8 bases. The J segment lost 6 bases and the V segment lost 5 bases, leaving 5 bases of the junction unmatched. Germline lookup yields CDR1 MNHNY and CDR2 SVGAGI (reference sequence). CDR3 size: 14 residues. CDR3 sequence (DNA): TGTGCCAGCAGTGGGCCGGGAGGGCCCGGGGAGCTGTTTTTT. Translation gives CASSGPGGPGELFF.

This clone was counted a single time. The V gene is TRBV7-2, the J gene TRBJ2-4, with 9 nucleotides matching TRBD2. The ends lost 5 bases at V and 7 bases at J; junction bases unmatched: 9. The CDR3 covers 15 residues. Germline V gene data show CDR1 as SGHTA and CDR2 as FQGNSA. CDR3 nucleotide sequence: TGTGCCAGCAGCAAGACTTTTGCGGGGGGGAACATTCAGTACTTC. Translating gives CASSKTFAGGNIQYF.

The CDR3 bases are TGTGCCAGCAGGACAGGGGAGGCTCTCAATCAGCCCCAGCATTTT. Translating gives CASRTGEALNQPQHF. V usage is TRBV6-1 and J usage is TRBJ1-5; 8 nucleotides line up with TRBD1. Per germline, CDR1 MNHNS and CDR2 SASEGT. The length of the CDR3 is 15 residues. The V gene end was trimmed by 6 bases and the J gene end by 3 bases; junction bases not matched to a gene: 7.

The J gene is TRBJ1-1, the V gene TRBV2; 11 positions agree with TRBD1. Germline V gives CDR1 SNHLY, CDR2 FYNNEI. This CDR3 is 15 amino acids long. V lost 5 bases and J lost 4; bases outside the gene matches: 6. The CDR3 DNA is TGTGCCAGCAGTTCCCGGACAGGGGGCGGCACTGAAGCTTTCTTT. Its translation is CASSSRTGGGTEAFF.

J is TRBJ2-7 and V is TRBV7-2; TRBD1 is a possible D gene (5 bases). This CDR3 has 15 amino acids. Germline V gene sequence: CDR1 SGHTA, CDR2 FQGNSA. V was pared by 3 bases and J by 2 bases, with 14 bases between. CDR3 nucleotides: TGTGCCAGCAGCTTGAAGTGGCCAGGGCCCTACGAGCAGTACTTC. Translated, it gives CASSLKWPGPYEQYF.

V usage is TRBV9 and J usage is TRBJ2-7; a weak D match, TRBD2 (6 bases). The CDR3 contains 14 residues. V was cut by 1 base and J by 0 bases, with 8 bases left in between. Germline assignment: CDR1 SGDLS and CDR2 YYNGEE. The CDR3 DNA follows: TGTGCCAGCAGCGTAACGGGAGTCTCCTACGAGCAGTACTTC. Amino acids: CASSVTGVSYEQYF.

V and J are TRBV2 and TRBJ1-4; no clear D. This CDR3 comprises 13 residues. V was shortened by 7 bases and J by 7 bases, with 13 bases between the two germline ends. CDR1 SNHLY and CDR2 FYNNEI come from the germline V gene. This chain's CDR3 is CASTLGSSEKLFF. As DNA, the CDR3 is TGTGCCAGCACGCTGGGCAGCAGTGAAAAACTGTTTTTT. Full variable domain (rest looked up from reference TRBV2 and TRBJ1-4): EPEVTQTPSHQVTQMGQEVILRCVPISNHLYFYWYRQILGQKVEFLVSFYNNEISEKSEIFDDQFSVERPDGSNFTLKIRSTKLEDSAMYFCASTLGSSEKLFFGSGTQLSVL.

This chain joins TRBV7-2 and TRBJ2-2; 10 bases agree with TRBD2. CDR3 length: 16 amino acids. The germline V gene has CDR1 SGHTA and CDR2 FQGNSA. Germline trimming cut 5 bases from V and 2 bases from J; bases unmatched to any gene: 5. The CDR3, as DNA: TGTGCCAGCAGCCAAGGACTAGCGGCCAACACCGGGGAGCTGTTTTTT. As protein: CASSQGLAANTGELFF.

V is TRBV28 and J is TRBJ2-4; D is unresolved. The CDR3 covers 14 residues. V lost 7 bases and J 0 bases, leaving 10 bases between the germline ends. CDR1 is MDHEN, CDR2 SYDVKM, per germline. CDR3 sequence: CASIPAEAKNIQYF. The CDR3 nucleotides read TGTGCCAGCATCCCGGCGGAAGCCAAAAACATTCAGTACTTC.

V gene TRBV5-1 combines with J gene TRBJ2-1; TRBD2 matches at 9 bases. J was trimmed by 7 bases and V by 2 bases; bases with no gene match: 7. The germline V gene encodes CDR1 SGHRS and CDR2 YFSETQ. This CDR3 has 15 residues. DNA of the CDR3: TGCGCCAGCAGCTTCCGTAGCGGGGGACCTAATGAGCAGTTCTTC. It yields the protein CASSFRSGGPNEQFF. Filled out from reference TRBV5-1 and TRBJ2-1, the complete variable domain reads KAGVTQTPRYLIKTRGQQVTLSCSPISGHRSVSWYQQTPGQGLQFLFEYFSETQRNKGNFPGRFSGRQFSNSRSEMNVSTLELGDSALYLCASSFRSGGPNEQFFGPGTRLTVL.

The chain employs TRBV5-1 and TRBJ2-2; 8 positions agree with TRBD1. The CDR3 runs to 16 residues. V was clipped by 4 bases and J by 5 bases; unmatched bases: 10. CDR1 is SGHRS and CDR2 is YFSETQ in the germline V gene. Written as DNA, the CDR3 is TGCGCCAGCAGCCCCGGGACAGGCGGCGGTACCGGGGAGCTGTTTTTT. As protein: CASSPGTGGGTGELFF.

This chain links TRBV5-1 with TRBJ2-1; D is uncertain. This CDR3 is built from 15 residues. Trimming cost V 4 bases and J 5 bases, with 16 bases left between them. Germline CDR1 is SGHRS and CDR2 is YFSETQ. The CDR3, as DNA: TGCGCCAGCAGCAGCCGGCCCAATGGTAACAATGAGCAGTTCTTC. This codes for CASSSRPNGNNEQFF.

The chain links TRBV6-1 to TRBJ1-5, with 7 bases fitting TRBD1. V dropped 7 bases and J dropped 3; count of bases not matched to a gene: 6. Germline-derived CDR1 and CDR2 are MNHNS and SASEGT. CDR3 length: 14 residues. CDR3 bases: TGTGCCAGCACCTGGACAGGACTCAATCAGCCCCAGCATTTT. Encoded protein: CASTWTGLNQPQHF.

The V and J genes are TRBV10-3 and TRBJ2-3; the D gene is possibly TRBD1 (6 bases). Germline CDR1 is ENHRY and CDR2 is SYGVKD. Trimming pared 4 bases from V and 3 bases from J, leaving 11 bases between. The CDR3 extends over 14 amino acids. Written as DNA, the CDR3 is TGTGCCATCAGTGCGGCAGGGGAGACAGATACGCAGTATTTT. As protein: CAISAAGETDTQYF.

CDR3 residues: CASRATRTSFQEQYF. CDR3 bases: TGTGCCAGCAGGGCCACCCGGACTAGCTTCCAAGAGCAGTACTTC. The V gene is TRBV6-1, the J gene TRBJ2-7, with TRBD2 matching 8 bases. CDR1 and CDR2 (germline): MNHNS, SASEGT. The CDR3 spans 15 residues. With V trimmed by 6 bases and J by 7 bases, 14 bases remained unmatched.

This chain links TRBV4-2 with TRBJ2-5, with 10 bases lining up with TRBD2. CDR1 is LGHNA, CDR2 YNFKEQ, per germline. V trimming: 1 base; J trimming: 3 bases; junction bases outside the gene matches: 8. The CDR3 length is 17 residues. The CDR3 DNA reads TGTGCCAGCAGCCAAGTGGCTAGCGGGGGATACGAAGAGACCCAGTACTTC. Encoded protein: CASSQVASGGYEETQYF.

CDR3 DNA sequence: TGTGCCAGCTCCAATAACAGGGGCGCTGAAGCTTTCTTT. This sequence encodes CASSNNRGAEAFF. V and J are TRBV18 and TRBJ1-1; 7 bases align to TRBD1. V was clipped by 6 bases and J by 6 bases; unmatched bases: 7. Germline assignment: CDR1 KGHSH and CDR2 LQKENI. CDR3 size: 13 residues.

The V call is TRBV7-2, the J call TRBJ1-1; perhaps TRBD1 as D (5 bases). The CDR3 loop spans 16 amino acids. Germline V gives CDR1 SGHTA, CDR2 FQGNSA. Trimming stripped 5 bases from V and 5 bases from J, with 21 bases between. The CDR3 loop is CASSLQGSRPRTEAFF. The CDR3, as DNA: TGTGCCAGCAGCCTCCAGGGATCGAGGCCCCGAACTGAAGCTTTCTTT.

The rearrangement joins TRBV18 to TRBJ1-1; tentatively, D is TRBD1 (5 bases). The V end was cut by 1 base, the J end by 2 bases, with 20 bases between. The length of the CDR3 is 18 residues. The germline V gene encodes CDR1 KGHSH and CDR2 LQKENI. This CDR3 reads CASSPLARDLSGNTEAFF. In DNA form, the CDR3 reads TGTGCCAGCTCACCACTCGCCCGGGACCTATCAGGAAACACTGAAGCTTTCTTT.